This T cell receptor beta chain was documented in a study of STAT3 mutations in large granular lymphocyte leukemia. Findings and limits, study-wide: Every T-cell large granular lymphocyte leukemia patient had at least one immunodominant TCR beta clonotype.

Turning to this clone: Its antigen is currently unknown.

The ends lost 2 bases at V and 3 bases at J; junction bases unmatched: 5. CDR1 and CDR2 (germline): SGHTA, FQGNSA. The CDR3 totals 16 residues. Profiling relied on immunoSEQ multiplex PCR, and the TCRdb table lists in-frame clones only, not all of them. This table has thousands of clones, approximately 85% appearing once. This chain links TRBV7-2 with TRBJ1-3; TRBD1 agrees at 9 bases. This TCR was sampled from a human donor with T large granular lymphocyte leukemia. Some clones in this sample may be carry-over from other donors' samples. Input material: PBMCs. CDR3 protein: CASSLIGTGYGNTIYF. In DNA form, the CDR3 reads TGTGCCAGCAGCTTAATCGGGACAGGGTATGGAAACACCATATATTTT.